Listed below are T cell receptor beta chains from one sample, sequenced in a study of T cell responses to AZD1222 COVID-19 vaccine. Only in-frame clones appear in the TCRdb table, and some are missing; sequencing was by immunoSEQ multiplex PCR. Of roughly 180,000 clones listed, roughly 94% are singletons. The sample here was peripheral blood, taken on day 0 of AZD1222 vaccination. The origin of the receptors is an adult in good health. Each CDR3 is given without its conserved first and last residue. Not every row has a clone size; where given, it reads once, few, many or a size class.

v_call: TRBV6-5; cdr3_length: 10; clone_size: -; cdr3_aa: ASKAGPERAF
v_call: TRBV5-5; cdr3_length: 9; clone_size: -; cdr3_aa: ASSLGANTF
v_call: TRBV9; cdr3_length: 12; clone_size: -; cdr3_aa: ASSASLVNTEAF
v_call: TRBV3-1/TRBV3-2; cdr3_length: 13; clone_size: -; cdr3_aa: ASSQELSLGNTIY
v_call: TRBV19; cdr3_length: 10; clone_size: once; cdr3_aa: ATKDGNQPQH
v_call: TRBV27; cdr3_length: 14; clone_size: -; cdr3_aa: ASSLAGFNSNQPQH
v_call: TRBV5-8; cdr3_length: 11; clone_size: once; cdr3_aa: ASSLTGVNEQF
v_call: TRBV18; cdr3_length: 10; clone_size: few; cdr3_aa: ASSLGSGEQY
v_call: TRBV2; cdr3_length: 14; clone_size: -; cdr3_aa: ASSERVTGSTDTQY
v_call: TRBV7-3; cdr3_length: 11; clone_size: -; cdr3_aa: ASSLSLGRELF
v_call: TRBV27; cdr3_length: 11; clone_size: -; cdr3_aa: ASRDTTNEKLF
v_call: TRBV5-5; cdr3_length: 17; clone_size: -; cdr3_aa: ASSLEGTGTIMYQETQY
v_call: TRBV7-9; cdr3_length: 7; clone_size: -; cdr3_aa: ASSLGQF
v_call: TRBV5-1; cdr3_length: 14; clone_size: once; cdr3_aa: ASSLASGTDYYEQY
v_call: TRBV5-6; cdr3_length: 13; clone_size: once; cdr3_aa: ASSLGGFGNQPQH
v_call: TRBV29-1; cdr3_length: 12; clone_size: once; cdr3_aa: SVSLAGGPNEQY
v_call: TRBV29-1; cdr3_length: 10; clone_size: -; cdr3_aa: SVGRRNTEAF
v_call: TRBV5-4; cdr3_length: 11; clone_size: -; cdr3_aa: ASSLTQDTEAF
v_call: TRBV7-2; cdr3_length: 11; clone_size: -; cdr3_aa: ASSSQGFSPLH
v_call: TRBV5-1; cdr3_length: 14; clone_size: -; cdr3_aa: ASSLTGVGLKIGYT
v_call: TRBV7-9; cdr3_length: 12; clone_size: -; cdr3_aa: ASSPTVSYNEQF
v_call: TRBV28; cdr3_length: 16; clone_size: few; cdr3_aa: ASSPGQGALFSGNTIY
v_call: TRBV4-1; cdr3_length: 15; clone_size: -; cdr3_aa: ASSQEWLADSSYEQY
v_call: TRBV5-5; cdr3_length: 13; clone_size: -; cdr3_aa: ASSLGPGPTDTQY